These 25 T cell receptor beta chains share one sample of origin, sequenced in a study of blood T cell repertoires in COVID-19. Sequencing used immunoSEQ multiplex PCR; TCRdb keeps in-frame clones, though not all of them. The data contain over 150,000 clones, roughly 85% of them singletons. Input material: PBMCs or T cells enriched from blood (not recorded which). The source is a woman aged 18-29 years who had recovered from COVID-19.

Remarks on this clone: Other DNA sequences in this sample translate to the same CDR3. The J gene is TRBJ1-2, the V gene TRBV27, with D maybe TRBD1 (6 bases). Germline V CDR1 and CDR2: MNHEY, SMNVEV (reference sequence). Trimming pared 3 bases from V and 4 bases from J, leaving 12 bases between. The CDR3 has 14 amino acids. The CDR3 DNA reads as TGTGCCAGCAGTTTGAGTCCAGGGGTCTATGGCTACACCTTC. Protein: CASSLSPGVYGYTF.

J is TRBJ1-4 and V is TRBV20-1; 7 positions match TRBD1. V shed 3 bases and J 7 bases; nucleotides not matched to a gene: 11. This CDR3 has 15 amino acids. Per the germline V gene, CDR1 is DFQATT and CDR2 is SNEGSKA (reference sequence). CDR3 sequence (DNA): TGCAGTGCTAGTTCTCCCGGGACAGTAAGTGAAAAACTGTTTTTT. Protein sequence: CSASSPGTVSEKLFF.

The chain employs TRBV19 and TRBJ1-1; D may be TRBD1 (6 bases). The V gene lost 5 bases and the J gene lost 5 bases, with 18 bases spanning the gap. The CDR3 consists of 15 residues. Germline CDR1 and CDR2: LNHDA and SQIVND (reference sequence). The CDR3 bases are TGTGCCAGTAGTCCCGCCCGGGGGGGGCTAACTGAAGCTTTCTTT. Amino acid sequence: CASSPARGGLTEAFF. Based on the CDR3 plus reference TRBV19 and TRBJ1-1, the full variable domain is DGGITQSPKYLFRKEGQNVTLSCEQNLNHDAMYWYRQDPGQGLRLIYYSQIVNDFQKGDIAEGYSVSREKKESFPLTVTSAQKNPTAFYLCASSPARGGLTEAFFGQGTRLTVV.

The J gene is TRBJ2-1, the V gene TRBV18, with 8 nucleotides matching TRBD2. The trim removed 1 base at V and 5 bases at J, leaving 10 bases unmatched. Germline values: CDR1 KGHSH, CDR2 LQKENI. CDR3 length: 17 residues. The CDR3 sequence is CASSPLFGRAGDNEQFF. CDR3 coding DNA: TGTGCCAGCTCACCACTTTTCGGGAGGGCCGGGGACAATGAGCAGTTCTTC.

The chain has TRBV9 and TRBJ2-1; the match to TRBD1 covers 9 bases. Germline CDR1 SGDLS, CDR2 YYNGEE. Germline trimming cut 3 bases from V and 7 bases from J; bases unmatched to any gene: 5. This CDR3 is built from 14 residues. The DNA for the CDR3 is TGTGCCAGCAGCGCCAGGGACAGGGCTAATGAGCAGTTCTTC. Protein product: CASSARDRANEQFF.

This chain joins TRBV25-1 and TRBJ2-7; 7 bases line up with TRBD2. V lost 2 bases and J lost 3; bases outside the gene matches: 4. CDR3 length: 14 residues. CDR1 and CDR2 (germline): MGHDK, SYGVNS. Here the CDR3 DNA reads TGTGCCAGCAGTGAAAGCGGGACGAGCTACGAGCAGTACTTC. Translation: CASSESGTSYEQYF.

The rearrangement uses TRBV2 and TRBJ1-1; the D is unclear. Germline loops: CDR1 SNHLY, CDR2 FYNNEI. The CDR3 totals 10 residues. The V and J ends lost 7 bases and 11 bases respectively, with 11 bases between them. CDR3 protein: CASIAQVAFF. The CDR3 nucleotides read TGTGCCAGCATCGCCCAGGTGGCTTTCTTT.

The chain joins TRBV5-1 to TRBJ1-2; TRBD1 is a possible D gene (5 bases). Trimming cost V 0 bases and J 5 bases, with 14 bases left between them. This CDR3 has 15 residues. Germline lookup yields CDR1 SGHRS and CDR2 YFSETQ. The CDR3 loop reads CASSLGAGRGYGYTF. CDR3 DNA: TGCGCCAGCAGCTTGGGGGCAGGGAGGGGATATGGCTACACCTTC.

This clone was seen only once. The chain has TRBV6-2 or TRBV6-3 and TRBJ1-1; D gene uncertain. V dropped 5 bases and J dropped 4 bases, with 14 bases sitting between them. Germline CDR1 MNHEY, CDR2 SVGEGT. CDR3 length: 14 residues. The CDR3 is CASSPLSSGTEAFF. CDR3 sequence (DNA): TGTGCCAGCAGTCCCCTGTCCAGTGGCACTGAAGCTTTCTTT.

The chain employs TRBV3-1 (or the pseudogene TRBV3-2) and TRBJ1-2; no reliable D call. V was clipped by 0 bases and J by 6 bases, with 20 bases between them. This CDR3 region has 17 residues. Germline V gives CDR1 LGHDT, CDR2 YNNKEL (reference sequence). This CDR3 is CASSQELRAARRDGYTF. CDR3 nucleotide sequence: TGTGCCAGCAGCCAAGAATTGCGGGCAGCCAGAAGAGATGGCTACACCTTC.

The chain carries TRBV5-5 and TRBJ2-6; 8 positions agree with TRBD1. J gave up 0 bases and V 10 bases, and 3 bases lay outside the gene matches. Germline lookup yields CDR1 SGHKS and CDR2 YYEKEE (reference sequence). The CDR3 contains 14 residues. CDR3 DNA: TGTGCCTGTACAGGGGGCTCTGGGGCCAACGTCCTGACTTTC. Protein: CACTGGSGANVLTF.

V and J are TRBV2 and TRBJ1-5, with 7 nucleotides matching TRBD1. The germline CDR1 and CDR2 sequences are SNHLY and FYNNEI. This CDR3 comprises 14 residues. Trimming at V came to 6 bases and at J to 1 base, leaving 3 bases not matched to a gene. The CDR3 reads CASRAGGSNQPQHF. DNA for the CDR3: TGTGCCAGCAGGGCAGGGGGGAGCAATCAGCCCCAGCATTTT.

The CDR3 DNA is TGTGCCAGTAGTCCACATGAAGGCAGGCCCGGCGGGTATGAAAAACTGTTTTTT. It specifies CASSPHEGRPGGYEKLFF. The V call is TRBV19, the J call TRBJ1-4, with D unresolved. Germline-derived CDR1 and CDR2 are LNHDA and SQIVND (reference sequence). Deletions cut 5 bases from V and 6 bases from J, with 25 bases between. The CDR3 consists of 18 residues.

The chain uses TRBV3-1 (or the pseudogene TRBV3-2) and TRBJ2-1; tentative D call: TRBD1 (5 bases). This CDR3 is 18 amino acids long. Trimming cost V 1 base and J 9 bases, with 25 bases left between them. Germline V gene sequence: CDR1 LGHDT, CDR2 YNNKEL (reference sequence). The CDR3 region is CASSQGMGQVIRSSEQFF. The CDR3 coding sequence is TGTGCCAGCAGCCAAGGAATGGGGCAGGTGATCAGAAGTAGTGAGCAGTTCTTC.

The CDR3 sequence is CASSLLAGAHNEQFF. The CDR3 nucleotides are TGTGCCAGCAGCTTGTTAGCGGGGGCCCACAATGAGCAGTTCTTC. This rearrangement joins TRBV5-4 to TRBJ2-1; 9 nucleotides line up with TRBD2. Trimming cost V 1 base and J 5 bases; bases outside gene matches: 4. Germline loops: CDR1 SGHNT, CDR2 YYREEE (reference sequence). CDR3 length: 15 amino acids.

This clone was detected a few times. This chain connects TRBV5-4 to TRBJ1-4; TRBD1 matches at 10 bases. The CDR3 totals 15 residues. Germline assignment: CDR1 SGHNT and CDR2 YYREEE (reference sequence). V shed 1 base and J 15 bases; nucleotides not matched to a gene: 12. The CDR3 DNA follows: TGTGCCAGCAGCTTGATTGGACAGGGGGAAGAGTCTATGTTTTTT. Translating it yields CASSLIGQGEESMFF.

The rearrangement joins TRBV4-1 to TRBJ1-1; 9 bases are shared with TRBD1. V gave up 4 bases and J gave up 3 bases; unmatched junction bases: 6. Germline CDR1 and CDR2: MGHRA and YSYEKL. The length of the CDR3 is 15 residues. The CDR3 here is CASSRDRVGYTEAFF. The CDR3 DNA reads TGCGCCAGCAGCCGGGACAGGGTAGGGTACACTGAAGCTTTCTTT.

The gene calls are TRBV7-2 and TRBJ1-1; 7 bases align to TRBD1. The CDR3 is 13 residues long. Germline-derived CDR1 and CDR2 are SGHTA and FQGNSA. The junction had 6 bases not matched to a gene; V was cut back by 4 bases and J by 7 bases. The CDR3 is CASSSYDRVEAFF. In DNA, the CDR3 is TGTGCCAGCAGCTCGTACGACAGGGTTGAAGCTTTCTTT.

This chain joins TRBV27 and TRBJ1-2; D gene unclear. CDR3 length: 13 residues. Trimming took off 2 bases at V and 4 bases at J, with 8 bases between the two ends. Germline CDR1 reads MNHEY; CDR2 reads SMNVEV (reference sequence). As DNA, the CDR3 is TGTGCCAGCAGTTTAGGAGCGGCCTATGGCTACACCTTC. Translating it yields CASSLGAAYGYTF.

The chain combines TRBV18 with TRBJ1-1; D ambiguous. V was shortened by 6 bases and J by 3 bases, with 14 bases between the two germline ends. Germline values: CDR1 KGHSH, CDR2 LQKENI. The CDR3 runs 14 residues. DNA of the CDR3: TGTGCCAGCTCCCCTCCCGGAGGGCACACTGAAGCTTTCTTT. This sequence encodes CASSPPGGHTEAFF.

The rearrangement joins TRBV13 to TRBJ1-1; D ambiguous. Germline CDR1 is PRHDT and CDR2 is FYEKMQ (reference sequence). The CDR3 contains 12 residues. Trimming took off 6 bases at V and 4 bases at J, with 9 bases between the two ends. CDR3 region: CASSLRGTEAFF. DNA of the CDR3: TGTGCCAGCAGTTTGCGGGGCACTGAAGCTTTCTTT. Full variable domain (remainder filled in from reference TRBV13 and TRBJ1-1): AAGVIQSPRHLIKEKRETATLKCYPIPRHDTVYWYQQGPGQDPQFLISFYEKMQSDKGSIPDRFSAQQFSDYHSELNMSSLELGDSALYFCASSLRGTEAFFGQGTRLTVV.

J is TRBJ2-2 and V is TRBV29-1; 7 bases agree with TRBD1. The CDR3 is made up of 15 amino acids. The germline V gene has CDR1 SQVTM and CDR2 ANQGSEA. V lost 7 bases and J lost 1; bases outside the gene matches: 9. The CDR3, as DNA: TGCAGCGCCCTAGGGGGACAGAGGAACACCGGGGAGCTGTTTTTT. Translated: CSALGGQRNTGELFF.

The chain uses TRBV11-2 and TRBJ1-5; D is perhaps TRBD1 (6 bases). V lost 2 bases and J 10 bases, leaving 15 bases between the germline ends. The CDR3 is 14 residues long. Per germline, CDR1 SGHAT and CDR2 FQNNGV. The CDR3 DNA reads as TGTGCCAGCAGCTTAATGGGGGCGGGGGGTCCCCAGCATTTT. As protein: CASSLMGAGGPQHF.

The chain is built from TRBV11-2 and TRBJ1-2; D remains unclear. This CDR3 is 11 amino acids long. The V and J ends lost 6 bases and 1 base respectively, with 3 bases between them. Germline-derived CDR1 and CDR2 are SGHAT and FQNNGV. DNA for the CDR3: TGTGCCAGCAGTCGTAACTATGGCTACACCTTC. Its protein is CASSRNYGYTF.

J is TRBJ2-7 and V is TRBV6-6, with a possible D match to TRBD2 (6 bases). Per the germline V gene, CDR1 is MNHNY and CDR2 is SVGAGI (reference sequence). With 7 bases removed from V and 3 bases from J, the gap between germline ends came to 13 bases. This CDR3 contains 13 residues. The DNA for the CDR3 is TGTGCCAGCAAATTAGCGGTCCTCTACGAGCAGTACTTC. Translating gives CASKLAVLYEQYF.